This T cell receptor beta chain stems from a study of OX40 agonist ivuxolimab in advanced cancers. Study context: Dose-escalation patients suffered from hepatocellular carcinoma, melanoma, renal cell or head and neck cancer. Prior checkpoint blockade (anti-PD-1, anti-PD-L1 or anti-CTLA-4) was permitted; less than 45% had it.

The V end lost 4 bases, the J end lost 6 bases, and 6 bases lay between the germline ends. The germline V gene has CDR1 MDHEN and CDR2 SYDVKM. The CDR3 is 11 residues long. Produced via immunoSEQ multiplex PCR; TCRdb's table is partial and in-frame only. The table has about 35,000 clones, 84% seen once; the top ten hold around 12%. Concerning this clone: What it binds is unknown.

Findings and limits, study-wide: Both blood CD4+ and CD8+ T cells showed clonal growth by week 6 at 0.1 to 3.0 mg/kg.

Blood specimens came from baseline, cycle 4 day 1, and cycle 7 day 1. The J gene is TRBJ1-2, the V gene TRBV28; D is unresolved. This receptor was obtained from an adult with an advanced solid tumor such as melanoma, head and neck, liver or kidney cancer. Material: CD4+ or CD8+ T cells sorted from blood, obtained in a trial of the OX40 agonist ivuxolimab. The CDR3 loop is CASSSPDGYTF. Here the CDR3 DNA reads TGTGCCAGCAGTTCCCCGGATGGCTACACCTTC.